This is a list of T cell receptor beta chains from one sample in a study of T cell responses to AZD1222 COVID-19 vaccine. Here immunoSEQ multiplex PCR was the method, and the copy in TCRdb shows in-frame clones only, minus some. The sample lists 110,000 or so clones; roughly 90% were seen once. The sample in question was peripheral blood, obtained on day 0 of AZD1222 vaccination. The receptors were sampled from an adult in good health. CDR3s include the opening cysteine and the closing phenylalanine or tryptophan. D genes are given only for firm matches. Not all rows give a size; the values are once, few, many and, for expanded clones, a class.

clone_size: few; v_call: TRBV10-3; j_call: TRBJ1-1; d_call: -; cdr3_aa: CAIMGGENTEAFF; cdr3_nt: TGTGCCATCATGGGGGGGGAGAACACTGAAGCTTTCTTT
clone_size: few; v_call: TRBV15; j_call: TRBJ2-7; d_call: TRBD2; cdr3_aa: CATSRDPAGDEQYF; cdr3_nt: TGTGCCACCAGCAGAGACCCTGCGGGGGACGAGCAGTACTTC
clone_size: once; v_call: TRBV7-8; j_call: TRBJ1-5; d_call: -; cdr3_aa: CASSIDRGNQPQHF; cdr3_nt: TGTGCCAGCAGCATAGACCGGGGGAATCAGCCCCAGCATTTT
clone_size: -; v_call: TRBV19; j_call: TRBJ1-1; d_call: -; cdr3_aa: CASSRGQNTEAFF; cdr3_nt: TGTGCCAGTAGTAGAGGACAGAACACTGAAGCTTTCTTT
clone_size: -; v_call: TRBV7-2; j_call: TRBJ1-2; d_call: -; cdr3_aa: CASSLGKTQYGYTF; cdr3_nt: TGTGCCAGCAGCTTAGGCAAGACCCAATATGGCTACACCTTC
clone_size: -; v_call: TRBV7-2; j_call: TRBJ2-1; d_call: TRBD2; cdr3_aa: CASSPNPHSGSSYNEQFF; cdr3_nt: TGTGCCAGCAGCCCGAACCCACATAGCGGGAGCTCCTACAATGAGCAGTTCTTC
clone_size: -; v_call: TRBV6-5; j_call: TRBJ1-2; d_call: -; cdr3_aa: CASRAGTLYGYTF; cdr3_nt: TGTGCCAGCAGGGCCGGGACACTCTATGGCTACACCTTC
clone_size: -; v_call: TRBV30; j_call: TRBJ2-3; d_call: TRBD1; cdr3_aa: CAWTLGQGVADTQYF; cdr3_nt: TGTGCCTGGACCTTGGGACAGGGTGTTGCAGATACGCAGTATTTT
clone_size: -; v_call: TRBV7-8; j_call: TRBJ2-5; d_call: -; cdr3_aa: CASSLTTGRYF; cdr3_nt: TGTGCCAGCAGCTTAACTACAGGGAGGTACTTC
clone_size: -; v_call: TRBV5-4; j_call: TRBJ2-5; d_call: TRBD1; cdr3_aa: CASSLAGQGYGTQYF; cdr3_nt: TGTGCCAGCAGCTTGGCGGGACAGGGGTACGGGACCCAGTACTTC
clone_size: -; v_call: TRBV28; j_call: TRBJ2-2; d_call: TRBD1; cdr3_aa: CASTDRGLGTGELFF; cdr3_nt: TGTGCCAGCACAGACAGGGGGCTGGGCACCGGGGAGCTGTTTTTT
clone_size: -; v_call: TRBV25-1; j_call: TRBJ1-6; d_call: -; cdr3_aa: CASSELQGRSPLHF; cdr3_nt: TGTGCCAGCAGTGAATTACAGGGTCGTTCACCCCTCCACTTT
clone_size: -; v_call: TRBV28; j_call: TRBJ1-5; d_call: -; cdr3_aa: CASIRDGSNQPQHF; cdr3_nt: TGTGCCAGCATAAGGGACGGGAGCAATCAGCCCCAGCATTTT
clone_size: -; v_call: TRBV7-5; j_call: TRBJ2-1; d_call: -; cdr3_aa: CARSPNTPWTASVFQFF; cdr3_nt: TGTGCCAGAAGCCCGAATACCCCCTGGACAGCCTCGGTTTTCCAGTTCTTC
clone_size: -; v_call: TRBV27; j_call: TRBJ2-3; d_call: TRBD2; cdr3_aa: CASSSWTSGAGTDTQYF; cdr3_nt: TGTGCCAGCAGTTCATGGACTAGCGGGGCAGGCACAGATACGCAGTATTTT
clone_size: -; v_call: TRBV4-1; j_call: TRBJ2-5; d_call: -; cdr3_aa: CASSQDLLEETQYF; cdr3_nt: TGCGCCAGCAGCCAAGATCTCCTAGAGGAGACCCAGTACTTC
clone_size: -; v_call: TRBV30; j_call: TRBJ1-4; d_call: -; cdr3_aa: CAWSVERGEKLFF; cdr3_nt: TGTGCCTGGAGTGTGGAACGCGGGGAAAAACTGTTTTTT
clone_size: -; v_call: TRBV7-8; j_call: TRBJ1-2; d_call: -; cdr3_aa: CASSPFEGGGYGYTF; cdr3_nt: TGTGCCAGCAGCCCCTTTGAGGGAGGCGGCTATGGCTACACCTTC
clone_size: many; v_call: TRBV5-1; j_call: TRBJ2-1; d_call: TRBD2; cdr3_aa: CASSLRLLADNEQFF; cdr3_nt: TGCGCCAGCAGCTTACGTTTGCTAGCGGACAATGAGCAGTTCTTC
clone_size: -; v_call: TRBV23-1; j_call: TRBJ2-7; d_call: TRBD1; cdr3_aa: CASSQSRGDRGQYF; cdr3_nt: TGCGCCAGCAGTCAATCGCGAGGGGACAGGGGGCAGTACTTC
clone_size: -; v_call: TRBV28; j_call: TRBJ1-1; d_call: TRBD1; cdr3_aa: CATNHGTGGFKGTEAFF; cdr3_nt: TGTGCCACCAACCACGGGACAGGGGGCTTTAAGGGCACTGAAGCTTTCTTT
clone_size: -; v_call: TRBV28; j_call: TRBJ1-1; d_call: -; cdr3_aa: CASTLSTTEAFF; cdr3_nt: TGTGCCAGCACCTTGAGTACCACTGAAGCTTTCTTT
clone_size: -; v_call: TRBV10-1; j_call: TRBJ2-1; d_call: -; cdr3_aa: CASRAGNEQFF; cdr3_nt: TGCGCCAGCCGTGCTGGCAATGAGCAGTTCTTC
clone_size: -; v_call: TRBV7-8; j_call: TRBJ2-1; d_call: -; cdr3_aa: CASSDGRSYNEQFF; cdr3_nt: TGTGCCAGCAGCGACGGACGTTCCTACAATGAGCAGTTCTTC
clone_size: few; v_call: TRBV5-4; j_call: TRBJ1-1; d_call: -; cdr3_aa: CASSLASLTEAFF; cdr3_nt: TGTGCCAGCAGCTTGGCCTCCCTTACTGAAGCTTTCTTT
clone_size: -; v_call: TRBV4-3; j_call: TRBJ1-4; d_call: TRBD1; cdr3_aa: CASSQGTGEANEKLFF; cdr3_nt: TGCGCCAGCAGCCAAGGAACAGGGGAGGCAAATGAAAAACTGTTTTTT
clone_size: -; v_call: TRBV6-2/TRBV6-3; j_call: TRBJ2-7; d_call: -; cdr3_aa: CASSYYQGTSNEQYF; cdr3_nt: TGTGCCAGCAGTTACTACCAGGGGACCTCCAACGAGCAGTACTTC
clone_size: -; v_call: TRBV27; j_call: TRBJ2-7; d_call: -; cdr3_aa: CASSLREDYEQYF; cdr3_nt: TGTGCCAGCAGTTTAAGGGAGGACTACGAGCAGTACTTC
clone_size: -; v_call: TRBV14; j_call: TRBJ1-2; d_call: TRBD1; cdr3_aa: CASSHLRGDREDGYTF; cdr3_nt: TGTGCCAGCAGCCACCTGAGGGGGGACAGGGAAGATGGCTACACCTTC
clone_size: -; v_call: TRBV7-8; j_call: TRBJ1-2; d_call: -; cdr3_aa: CASSPRQDGGLRGYTF; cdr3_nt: TGTGCCAGCAGCCCACGACAGGACGGAGGATTAAGAGGCTACACCTTC
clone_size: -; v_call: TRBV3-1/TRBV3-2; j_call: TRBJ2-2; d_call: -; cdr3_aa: CASSHTATGELFF; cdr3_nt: TGTGCCAGCAGCCATACTGCTACCGGGGAGCTGTTTTTT
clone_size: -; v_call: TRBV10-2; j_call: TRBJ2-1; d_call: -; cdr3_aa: CASSDVGRYNEQFF; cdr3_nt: TGCGCCAGCAGTGATGTAGGCCGATACAATGAGCAGTTCTTC
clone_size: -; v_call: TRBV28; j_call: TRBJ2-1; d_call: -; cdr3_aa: CASSRTGANEQFF; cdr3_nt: TGTGCCAGCAGCCGGACTGGGGCGAATGAGCAGTTCTTC
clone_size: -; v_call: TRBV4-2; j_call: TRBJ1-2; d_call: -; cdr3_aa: CASKGGQVSNYGYTF; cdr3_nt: TGTGCCAGCAAGGGTGGGCAGGTCTCTAACTATGGCTACACCTTC
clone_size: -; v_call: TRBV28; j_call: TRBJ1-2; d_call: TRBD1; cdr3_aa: CASSLIRTGTYGYTF; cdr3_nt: TGTGCCAGCAGTTTAATTCGGACAGGGACCTATGGCTACACCTTC
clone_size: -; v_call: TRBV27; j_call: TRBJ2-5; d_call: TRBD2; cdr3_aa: CASTTLAGETQYF; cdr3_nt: TGTGCCAGCACCACGTTAGCGGGAGAGACCCAGTACTTC
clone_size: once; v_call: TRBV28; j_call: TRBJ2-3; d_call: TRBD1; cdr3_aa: CASGTASSTDTQYF; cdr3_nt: TGTGCCAGCGGGACAGCCTCTAGCACAGATACGCAGTATTTT
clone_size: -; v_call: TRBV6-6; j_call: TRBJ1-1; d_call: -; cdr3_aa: CASRSATGNTEAFF; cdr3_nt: TGTGCCAGCAGATCGGCGACAGGGAACACTGAAGCTTTCTTT
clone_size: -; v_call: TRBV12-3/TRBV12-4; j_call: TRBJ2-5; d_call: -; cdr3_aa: CASSLGSPATQYF; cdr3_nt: TGTGCCAGCAGTTTGGGTTCCCCAGCGACCCAGTACTTC
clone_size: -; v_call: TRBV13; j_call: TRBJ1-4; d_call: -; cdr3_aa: CASSFVREKLFF; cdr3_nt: TGTGCCAGCAGCTTTGTACGGGAAAAACTGTTTTTT
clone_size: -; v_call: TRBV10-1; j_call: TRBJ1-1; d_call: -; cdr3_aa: CASSDRPLNTEAFF; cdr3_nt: TGCGCCAGCAGTGACCGCCCCTTGAACACTGAAGCTTTCTTT
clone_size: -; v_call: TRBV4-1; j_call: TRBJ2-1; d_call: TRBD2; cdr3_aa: CASSQIIGLAGVQQFF; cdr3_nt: TGCGCCAGCAGCCAAATAATAGGACTAGCGGGGGTTCAGCAGTTCTTC